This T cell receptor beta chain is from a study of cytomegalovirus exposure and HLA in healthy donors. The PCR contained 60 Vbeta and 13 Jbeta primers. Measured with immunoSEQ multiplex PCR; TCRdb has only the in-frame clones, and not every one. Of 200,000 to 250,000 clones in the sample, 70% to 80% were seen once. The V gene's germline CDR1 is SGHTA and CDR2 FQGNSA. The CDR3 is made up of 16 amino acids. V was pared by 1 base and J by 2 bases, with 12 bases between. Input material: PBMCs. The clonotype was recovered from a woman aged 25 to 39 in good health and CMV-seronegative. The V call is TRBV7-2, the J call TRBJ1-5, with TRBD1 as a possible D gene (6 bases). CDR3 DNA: TGTGCCAGCAGCTTAGGCAGGACAGAGGGCAATCAGCCCCAGCATTTT. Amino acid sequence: CASSLGRTEGNQPQHF.